This TCR beta chain was sequenced in a study of cytomegalovirus exposure and HLA in healthy donors. Here immunoSEQ multiplex PCR was the method, and the copy in TCRdb shows in-frame clones only, minus some. This sample carries some 150,000 clones, 90% of them seen once, and the ten largest clones take less than 8%. A remark on this clone: The antigen is not known.

Findings and limits, study-wide: Cytomegalovirus association was assigned to under 200 TCR beta chains. Within the approximately 130 validation repertoires, first-cohort TCR clusters tended to co-occur, according to a later analysis.

The receptor comes from a woman in her twenties or thirties in good health and CMV-seropositive. The sequencing input was PBMCs.

The CDR3 DNA is TGTGCCAGCAGTCCTTCTCCGGGACTAGCTCCCCTGGAGCAGTTCTTC. Amino acids: CASSPSPGLAPLEQFF. The genes are TRBV28 and TRBJ2-1, with 9 nucleotides matching TRBD2. J was trimmed by 10 bases and V by 5 bases; bases with no gene match: 15. The V gene's germline CDR1 is MDHEN and CDR2 SYDVKM. This CDR3 has 16 amino acids. The entire variable domain, with the rest obtained from reference TRBV28 and TRBJ2-1, is as follows: DVKVTQSSRYLVKRTGEKVFLECVQDMDHENMFWYRQDPGLGLRLIYFSYDVKMKEKGDIPEGYSVSREKKERFSLILESASTNQTSMYLCASSPSPGLAPLEQFFGPGTRLTVL.